This T cell receptor (beta chain) was retrieved from a study of cytomegalovirus exposure and HLA in healthy donors. Whole-study results and caveats: Available immune exposure information was restricted to CMV serostatus only.

As concerns this clone: Antigen specificity is unknown.

PCR used 60 Vbeta primers and 13 Jbeta primers. Here immunoSEQ multiplex PCR was the method, and the copy in TCRdb shows in-frame clones only, minus some. Recorded for this sample: 25,000 to 40,000 clones. The CDR3 runs to 13 residues. Germline V CDR1 and CDR2: MNHEY, SVGAGI. The V end was cut by 6 bases, the J end by 5 bases, with 14 bases between. Specimen: PBMCs. The TCR comes from a female donor in good health and CMV-seronegative. This sequence joins TRBV6-5 and TRBJ2-7; tentatively, D is TRBD1 (6 bases). The CDR3 region is CASRRTDSNEQYF. CDR3 coding DNA: TGTGCCAGCAGGCGGACAGACTCGAACGAGCAGTACTTC.